The entry that follows covers one TCR beta chain sequence. The target antigen is unknown. The sample comes from a study of blood T cells in healthy people across ages. Study observations and caveats: Getting older went along with TCR beta diversity per million T cells dropping roughly linearly.

The people who gave samples were healthy Caucasians from Russia, aged roughly 6 to 90. CDR3 length: 15 amino acids. CDR1 is SGHRS, CDR2 YFSETQ, per germline. Through a sample-barcoded 5' primer and a J-beta primer mix, a second PCR was run for roughly 7 to 11 cycles. TCRdb ran MiXCR on the 5' RACE reads and lists one entry per CDR3 protein. This sample has 1.5 million or so distinct CDR3 sequences, with 42% found just once. The sample was blood. The chain couples TRBV5-1 to TRBJ2-5; D perhaps matches TRBD1 (7 bases). Gene TRBJ2-7 matches the end of the DNA better, so the J call may be wrong. This sequence was found in a woman between 18 and 29 years old in good health. The CDR3 reads CASSLLQGGMGEQYF. CDR3 bases: TGCGCCAGCAGCTTATTGCAGGGGGGCATGGGCGAGCAGTACTTC.